Shown below are 21 T cell receptor beta chains from a single sample sequenced in a study of T cells in Graves' hyperthyroidism and ophthalmopathy. The TCR beta CDR3 regions underwent amplification using RNA transcripts as the source. The primer set for the first-round RT-PCR of the TCR CDR3 was HTBI. TCRdb re-analysed the multiplex PCR reads in MiXCR, keeping a single row per CDR3 protein. The repertoire holds about 840,000 distinct CDR3 sequences, with roughly 40% as singletons. The sample consisted of blood. The receptors were sampled from a man aged 18 to 30 with Graves' hyperthyroidism.

This rearrangement joins TRBV11-3 to TRBJ1-1; D may be TRBD1 (5 bases). The germline V gene encodes CDR1 SGHNT and CDR2 YENEEA. The CDR3 extends over 16 amino acids. The V end lost 3 bases, the J end lost 3 bases, and 17 bases lay between the germline ends. CDR3 sequence (DNA): TGTGCCAGCAGCTTTGATCGCAGGGTAGATGACACTGAAGCTTTCTTT. Its translation: CASSFDRRVDDTEAFF. The entire variable domain, with the rest obtained from reference TRBV11-3 and TRBJ1-1, is as follows: EAGVVQSPRYKIIEKKQPVAFWCNPISGHNTLYWYLQNLGQGPELLIRYENEEAVDDSQLPKDRFSAERLKGVDSTLKIQPAELGDSAVYLCASSFDRRVDDTEAFFGQGTRLTVV.

This chain uses TRBV9 with TRBJ1-3; D is unresolved. The germline V gene has CDR1 SGDLS and CDR2 YYNGEE. CDR3 size: 17 residues. Trimming cost V 0 bases and J 0 bases, with 13 bases left between them. The CDR3 DNA is TGTGCCAGCAGCGTAGCTGGGGTCCTCAACTCTGGAAACACCATATATTTT. Amino acid sequence: CASSVAGVLNSGNTIYF.

A note on this clonotype: Possible read error: a much larger clone is one base away. The chain joins TRBV11-2 to TRBJ2-2, with 13 bases aligning to TRBD2. The CDR3 consists of 15 residues. The junction had 0 bases not matched to a gene; V was cut back by 2 bases and J by 6 bases. Germline CDR1 reads SGHAT; CDR2 reads FQNNGV. The CDR3 spells CASSLTSGRAGELFF. The CDR3 nucleotides are TGTGCCAGCAGCTTAACTAGCGGGAGGGCCGGGGAGCTGTTTTTT.

The count of this clonotype is one. The likely explanation is a read error, given a far larger clone one base away. This rearrangement joins TRBV10-3 to TRBJ2-2; tentative D call: TRBD2 (5 bases). The CDR3 consists of 13 residues. Germline lookup yields CDR1 ENHRY and CDR2 SYGVKD. Trimming shortened V by 4 bases and J by 6 bases, and 9 bases separated the two germline ends. The CDR3 nucleotides are TGTGCCATCAGTGTTGAGGGCGCCGGGGAGCTGTTTTTT. Translated: CAISVEGAGELFF.

The chain employs TRBV9 and TRBJ1-2; D possibly corresponds to TRBD1 (6 bases). The V end was cut by 5 bases, the J end by 1 base, with 18 bases between. CDR1 is SGDLS and CDR2 is YYNGEE in the germline V gene. This CDR3 is 16 amino acids long. The chain's CDR3 is CASRRGGRGGNYGYTF. DNA for the CDR3: TGTGCCAGCAGAAGGGGGGGGCGTGGAGGTAACTATGGCTACACCTTC.

The chain carries TRBV7-9 and TRBJ2-2; the D is unclear. CDR1 and CDR2 from the germline V gene are SEHNR and FQNEAQ (reference sequence). The V gene lost 6 bases and the J gene lost 7 bases, with 12 bases spanning the gap. This CDR3 is 13 amino acids long. DNA for the CDR3: TGTGCCAGCAGTTATAAAAATGGCGGGGAGCTGTTTTTT. It translates to CASSYKNGGELFF.

Regarding this clonotype: A single base separates this from a much larger clone, so it may be a read error. The chain links TRBV20-1 to TRBJ1-5, with D possibly being TRBD1 (6 bases). The CDR3 is 15 residues long. Trimming left V 4 bases short and J 7 bases short, with 20 bases between. Germline V CDR1 and CDR2: DFQATT, SNEGSKA (reference sequence). The CDR3 coding sequence is TGCAGTGCTACCCCGCCACAGGGTGAATGGCAGCCCCAGCATTTT. It translates to CSATPPQGEWQPQHF.

V and J are TRBV20-1 and TRBJ2-7; 9 bases map to TRBD2. CDR3 length equals 14 residues. In germline, CDR1 is DFQATT, CDR2 SNEGSKA (reference sequence). V lost 5 bases and J lost 6; bases outside the gene matches: 11. In DNA form, the CDR3 reads TGCAGTGCTTCGACGCGGGAGGGCCTGGGCGAGCAGTACTTC. Translating gives CSASTREGLGEQYF.

This clonotype was picked up many times. This sequence joins TRBV25-1 and TRBJ1-5; D uncertain. There are 14 residues in the CDR3. Trimming shortened V by 2 bases and J by 3 bases, and 8 bases separated the two germline ends. In germline, CDR1 is MGHDK, CDR2 SYGVNS. The CDR3 is CASSEDTVNQPQHF. For the CDR3, the DNA is TGTGCCAGCAGTGAAGATACAGTCAATCAGCCCCAGCATTTT.

This clonotype appeared many times. The chain has TRBV15 and TRBJ2-5, with a possible D match to TRBD1 (5 bases). Deletions cut 1 base from V and 0 bases from J, with 12 bases between. Germline values: CDR1 LNHNV, CDR2 YYDKDF (reference sequence). This CDR3 spans 16 amino acids. CDR3 nucleotide sequence: TGTGCCACCAGCAGAGGCTCGAGACAGTACCAAGAGACCCAGTACTTC. Its translation is CATSRGSRQYQETQYF.

This chain joins TRBV2 and TRBJ1-1, with 7 bases matching TRBD1. The germline CDR1 and CDR2 sequences are SNHLY and FYNNEI. The J segment lost 3 bases and the V segment lost 4 bases, leaving 5 bases of the junction unmatched. CDR3 length: 14 residues. The chain's CDR3 is CASSGAQGYTEAFF. The CDR3 DNA reads TGTGCCAGCAGTGGGGCACAGGGGTACACTGAAGCTTTCTTT.

This chain links TRBV20-1 with TRBJ1-4; no clear D gene. The CDR3 consists of 15 residues. Germline CDR1 is DFQATT and CDR2 is SNEGSKA (reference sequence). Trimming took off 3 bases at V and 3 bases at J, with 14 bases between the two ends. CDR3 sequence: CSARSAGFSNEKLFF. DNA of the CDR3: TGCAGTGCTAGGTCGGCGGGGTTTTCTAATGAAAAACTGTTTTTT.

Notes on this clonotype: One end of the junction varies from germline; a read error may be responsible. The chain employs TRBV20-1 and TRBJ1-3, with D maybe TRBD1 (5 bases). Germline V lookup: CDR1 DFQATT, CDR2 SNEGSKA (reference sequence). The CDR3 has 15 residues. CDR3 sequence: CSASAGAITGSTIYF. The CDR3 coding sequence is TGCAGTGCTAGCGCTGGGGCAATTACTGGAAGCACCATATATTTT.

The table lists this clonotype with many counts. The CDR3 bases are TGTGCCAGTAGAAGTACGGAGCACAATTCCAATTCACCCCTCCACTTT. The encoded protein is CASRSTEHNSNSPLHF. The rearrangement links TRBV19 to TRBJ1-6; D is unresolved. This CDR3 has 16 residues. In germline, CDR1 is LNHDA, CDR2 SQIVND (reference sequence). Between the trimmed V and J ends, which lost 6 bases and 7 bases, there was a span of 19 bases.

The chain couples TRBV30 to TRBJ1-5; 9 bases are a match to TRBD1. Trimming at V came to 1 base and at J to 7 bases, leaving 8 bases not matched to a gene. Germline V gene sequence: CDR1 GTSNPN, CDR2 SVGIG (reference sequence). This CDR3 region has 15 residues. CDR3 residues: CAWSAGTGRWQPQHF. The DNA for the CDR3 is TGTGCCTGGAGTGCCGGGACAGGGCGATGGCAGCCCCAGCATTTT.

The rearrangement links TRBV7-9 to TRBJ1-2, with D possibly matching TRBD1 (6 bases). V lost 1 base, J lost 0 bases, and 12 bases lay in between. CDR3 length: 16 residues. Germline V lookup: CDR1 SEHNR, CDR2 FQNEAQ (reference sequence). The CDR3 coding sequence is TGTGCCAGCAGCTTAGGCGGACAGCATTCTAACTATGGCTACACCTTC. Translation gives CASSLGGQHSNYGYTF.

The chain joins TRBV19 to TRBJ2-5; tentatively, D is TRBD1 (5 bases). Germline loops: CDR1 LNHDA, CDR2 SQIVND (reference sequence). This CDR3 has 14 amino acids. The V gene lost 5 bases and the J gene lost 5 bases, with 15 bases spanning the gap. CDR3 loop: CASSSSGLRETQYF. CDR3 DNA sequence: TGTGCCAGTAGTTCCTCAGGGCTGAGGGAGACCCAGTACTTC.

This clonotype was seen repeatedly, ten times or more. CDR3 sequence: CASSQGPGSPLHF. The CDR3, as DNA: TGTGCCAGCAGCCAGGGGCCGGGGTCACCCCTCCACTTT. The chain has TRBV25-1 and TRBJ1-6; perhaps TRBD1 as D (6 bases). The CDR3 extends over 13 amino acids. CDR1 MGHDK and CDR2 SYGVNS come from the germline V gene. Trimming left V 6 bases short and J 10 bases short, with 13 bases between.

Only one count was recorded for this clonotype. The chain links TRBV29-1 to TRBJ1-1; TRBD1 might be the D (6 bases). Germline CDR1 reads SQVTM; CDR2 reads ANQGSEA. CDR3 size: 14 residues. V lost 0 bases and J 3 bases, leaving 11 bases between the germline ends. The chain's CDR3 is CSVEERGGDTEAFF. Here the CDR3 DNA reads TGCAGCGTTGAAGAAAGGGGGGGGGACACTGAAGCTTTCTTT.

The chain has TRBV20-1 and TRBJ2-7; D is unresolved. Germline V gene lookup returns CDR1 DFQATT and CDR2 SNEGSKA (reference sequence). The CDR3 spans 11 residues. V lost 6 bases and J 3 bases, leaving 9 bases between the germline ends. The CDR3 DNA sequence: TGCAGTGCCCCCGTAGACTACGAGCAGTACTTC. This encodes CSAPVDYEQYF.

At least ten counts were recorded for this clonotype. J is TRBJ1-1 and V is TRBV29-1, with 7 bases that match TRBD1. Trimming cost V 3 bases and J 1 base; bases outside gene matches: 5. CDR1 SQVTM and CDR2 ANQGSEA come from the germline V gene. CDR3 length: 14 amino acids. CDR3 nucleotide sequence: TGCAGCGTTGACCTGACAGGGACGAACACTGAAGCTTTCTTT. Its protein is CSVDLTGTNTEAFF.